These 9 T cell receptor beta chains came from one sample sequenced in a study of blood T cell repertoires in COVID-19. Data came from immunoSEQ multiplex PCR; TCRdb stores just in-frame clones and leaves some out. The repertoire consists of 40,000 to 55,000 clones, with nearly 90% occurring once and the leading ten covering 3% to 3.5%. Sequencing was done on a sample of peripheral blood. The receptors here all came from a man aged 50-59 years with active COVID-19.

V gene TRBV6-1 combines with J gene TRBJ1-6; unclear D gene. This CDR3 is 17 amino acids long. Between the trimmed V and J ends, which lost 2 bases and 0 bases, there was a span of 11 bases. CDR1 is MNHNS, CDR2 SASEGT, per germline. In nucleotides, the CDR3 is TGTGCCAGCAGTGAACCGGCGTCAGGCTCCTATAATTCACCCCTCCACTTT. This sequence encodes CASSEPASGSYNSPLHF.

The gene calls are TRBV9 and TRBJ2-1; 7 bases align to TRBD2. CDR1 SGDLS and CDR2 YYNGEE come from the germline V gene. The CDR3 is 16 residues long. With V trimmed by 0 bases and J by 5 bases, 8 bases remained unmatched. The CDR3 DNA is TGTGCCAGCAGCGTAGGTGAGGCTAGCGGCCACAATGAGCAGTTCTTC. Amino acids: CASSVGEASGHNEQFF.

This chain connects TRBV19 to TRBJ1-5, with D uncertain. CDR1 and CDR2 (germline): LNHDA, SQIVND (reference sequence). The germline V and J ends were trimmed by 4 bases and 4 bases, with 5 bases remaining between them. The length of the CDR3 is 12 residues. The DNA of the CDR3 is TGTGCCAGTAGTACCCTTAATCAGCCCCAGCATTTT. Protein: CASSTLNQPQHF. Combining the CDR3 with reference TRBV19 and TRBJ1-5 gives the whole variable domain DGGITQSPKYLFRKEGQNVTLSCEQNLNHDAMYWYRQDPGQGLRLIYYSQIVNDFQKGDIAEGYSVSREKKESFPLTVTSAQKNPTAFYLCASSTLNQPQHFGDGTRLSIL.

The gene calls are TRBV5-4 and TRBJ1-1; 11 bases align to TRBD1. This CDR3 has 17 residues. J lost 2 bases, V lost 0 bases, and 6 bases had no gene match. CDR1 and CDR2 from the germline V gene are SGHNT and YYREEE (reference sequence). Here the CDR3 reads CASSLGGQGASNTEAFF. CDR3 sequence (DNA): TGTGCCAGCAGCTTGGGTGGACAGGGGGCCTCCAACACTGAAGCTTTCTTT.

The CDR3 coding sequence is TGTGCCATCAGTGAGTCCGGGACCAGGGGAAACACTGAAGCTTTCTTT. It encodes CAISESGTRGNTEAFF. The V and J genes are TRBV10-3 and TRBJ1-1, with D perhaps TRBD1 (6 bases). The germline V and J ends were trimmed by 0 bases and 2 bases, with 13 bases remaining between them. Germline-derived CDR1 and CDR2 are ENHRY and SYGVKD. The CDR3 consists of 16 residues.

The chain joins TRBV10-3 to TRBJ1-2; D may be TRBD1 (5 bases). The CDR3 covers 14 residues. Trimming cost V 7 bases and J 3 bases, with 15 bases left between them. Germline values: CDR1 ENHRY, CDR2 SYGVKD. The CDR3 loop is CAITEGETYYGYTF. CDR3 nucleotides: TGTGCCATCACCGAAGGGGAAACCTACTATGGCTACACCTTC.

The rearrangement uses TRBV19 and TRBJ2-1, with 7 bases lining up with TRBD1. The V gene end was trimmed by 7 bases and the J gene end by 8 bases; junction bases not matched to a gene: 14. Germline CDR1 LNHDA, CDR2 SQIVND (reference sequence). The CDR3 totals 15 residues. CDR3 sequence reads: CASTMGLVRGYEQFF. The CDR3 bases are TGTGCCAGTACTATGGGATTAGTCAGGGGGTATGAGCAGTTCTTC.

The chain is built from TRBV19 and TRBJ1-1; D perhaps matches TRBD1 (6 bases). Germline V CDR1 and CDR2: LNHDA, SQIVND (reference sequence). CDR3 length equals 15 residues. The V and J ends lost 5 bases and 1 base respectively, with 14 bases between them. CDR3 region: CASSSTGTKNTEAFF. The CDR3 region has the DNA TGTGCCAGTAGTTCCACAGGGACGAAGAACACTGAAGCTTTCTTT.

The V call is TRBV6-2 or TRBV6-3, the J call TRBJ2-2, with D maybe TRBD1 (5 bases). CDR1 and CDR2 (germline): MNHEY, SVGEGT. CDR3 length: 16 residues. Trimming removed 5 bases at V and 6 bases at J, with 19 bases between. DNA for the CDR3: TGTGCCAGCAGTGGACAAGGGCAGGGTTGGGCCGGGGAGCTGTTTTTT. This encodes CASSGQGQGWAGELFF.